These 6 T cell receptor beta chains were all obtained from the same sample, sequenced in a study of blood T cell repertoires in COVID-19 (dated by TCRdb to between 2020 and 2021). The library came from the immunoSEQ multiplex PCR assay. TCRdb mirrors the immuneACCESS table, restricted to in-frame sequences. Some clones are absent from its copies; in checked studies, under half trace to an unresolved V gene, and the reason for the others is unknown. The sample table records 60,000 to 75,000 clones; around 86% of these occur just once. The ten largest make up roughly 5.6% of the sample. The material sequenced was peripheral blood. The receptors shown here come from a man aged 45-65 years with active COVID-19.

The genes are TRBV6-6 and TRBJ2-4, with D possibly matching TRBD1 (7 bases). V was cut by 5 bases and J by 3 bases, with 14 bases left in between. There are 15 residues in the CDR3. CDR1 is MNHNY, CDR2 SVGAGI, per germline (reference sequence). The CDR3 here is CASSHRQGGKNIQYF. Written as DNA, the CDR3 is TGTGCCAGCAGTCACAGACAGGGAGGCAAAAACATTCAGTACTTC.

V usage is TRBV5-6 and J usage is TRBJ1-1; 7 positions match TRBD1. V lost 2 bases to trimming and J lost 5 bases; unmatched junction nucleotides: 6. Germline CDR1 reads SGHDT; CDR2 reads YYEEEE. The CDR3 spans 14 residues. CDR3 loop: CASSFGQGGTEAFF. CDR3 DNA sequence: TGTGCCAGCAGCTTTGGCCAGGGGGGAACTGAAGCTTTCTTT.

In its sample, this clone was seen once. This chain joins TRBV4-1 and TRBJ2-1; 13 nucleotides agree with TRBD2. The CDR3 consists of 16 residues. Trimming removed 3 bases from V and 4 bases from J; junction bases left unmatched: 3. Germline CDR1 and CDR2: MGHRA and YSYEKL. In DNA, the CDR3 is TGCGCCAGCAGCCAGGGACTAGCGGGACGATACAATGAGCAGTTCTTC. Translation: CASSQGLAGRYNEQFF.

J is TRBJ2-7 and V is TRBV7-8; perhaps TRBD2 as D (6 bases). CDR3 size: 23 residues. CDR1 is SGHVS, CDR2 FQNEAQ, per germline. Deletions cut 5 bases from V and 0 bases from J, with 38 bases between. CDR3 coding DNA: TGTGCCAGCAGCCCGACTATAGGATCTAGGGGCATCACGGGACTTAGGAGCTCCTACGAGCAGTACTTC. Protein: CASSPTIGSRGITGLRSSYEQYF.

The chain links TRBV24-1 to TRBJ2-1; 11 nucleotides align to TRBD1. J gave up 8 bases and V 9 bases, and 8 bases lay outside the gene matches. Germline-derived CDR1 and CDR2 are KGHDR and SFDVKD. The length of the CDR3 is 14 residues. The CDR3 loop reads CATQRTGGGYEQFF. CDR3 nucleotides: TGTGCCACCCAAAGGACAGGGGGCGGGTATGAGCAGTTCTTC.

J is TRBJ2-5 and V is TRBV6-6; TRBD2 matches 9 bases. The CDR3 runs to 15 residues. J gave up 5 bases and V 8 bases, and 12 bases lay outside the gene matches. CDR1 is MNHNY, CDR2 SVGAGI, per germline (reference sequence). The CDR3 sequence is CASAFLVSGSETQYF. The DNA of the CDR3 is TGTGCCAGCGCCTTTTTGGTTAGCGGGAGTGAGACCCAGTACTTC.